These T cell receptor beta chains were read from a single sample in a study of technical replicates of blood from a few donors. TCRdb's copy holds only in-frame clones and misses some; the assay was immunoSEQ multiplex PCR. The profile shows tens of thousands of clones, just under 95% of them singletons. The sequencing sample was made of T cells isolated from PBMCs. These TCRs come from a human donor in good health. CDR3s include the opening cysteine and the closing phenylalanine or tryptophan. A D gene is named only where the DNA matches it firmly. Rows give clone size only sometimes, using once, few, many, or a class for an expanded clone.

TRBJ2-5 NA TRBV4-1 TRBD1 CASSQVPPYRGWETQYF TGCGCCAGCAGCCAAGTTCCCCCCTACAGGGGGTGGGAGACCCAGTACTTC
TRBJ1-3 NA TRBV10-3 NA CAIRSRSTADTNSSGNTIYF TGTGCCATCAGGAGCCGGTCGACAGCCGATACAAACTCCTCTGGAAACACCATATATTTT
TRBJ2-7 NA TRBV28 NA CASNTQGWGETYEQYF TGTGCCAGCAACACTCAGGGGTGGGGCGAAACCTACGAGCAGTACTTC
TRBJ2-2 NA TRBV5-4 NA CASSFGTTNTGELFF TGTGCCAGCAGTTTCGGGACAACGAACACCGGGGAGCTGTTTTTT
TRBJ1-1 NA TRBV4-1 TRBD1 CASSLTRQGGTEAFF TGCGCCAGCAGCCTAACGAGACAGGGAGGCACTGAAGCTTTCTTT
TRBJ2-7 NA TRBV6-5 TRBD1 CASSYLKTGGAGEQYF TGTGCCAGCAGTTACTTGAAGACAGGGGGAGCGGGGGAGCAGTACTTC
TRBJ2-6 NA TRBV19 NA CASISGWASGANVLTF TGTGCCAGTATATCCGGCTGGGCCTCTGGGGCCAACGTCCTGACTTTC
TRBJ1-5 NA TRBV19 TRBD1 CASWDSSYHQPQHF TGTGCCAGCTGGGACAGCTCCTACCATCAGCCCCAGCATTTT
TRBJ2-7 NA TRBV10-2 NA CASSELPASGQYF TGCGCCAGCAGTGAGCTCCCTGCGTCGGGGCAGTACTTC
TRBJ2-1 NA TRBV4-2 TRBD2 CASSQEVGVAGGPYEQFF TGTGCCAGCAGCCAAGAAGTCGGAGTCGCGGGAGGACCCTATGAGCAGTTCTTC
TRBJ2-2 NA TRBV5-8 NA CASSLEAGTGELFF TGTGCCAGCAGCTTGGAGGCGGGCACCGGGGAGCTGTTTTTT
TRBJ2-1 NA TRBV2 TRBD2 CASSGGLAVRHEQFF TGTGCCAGCAGCGGGGGACTAGCGGTTCGCCATGAGCAGTTCTTC
TRBJ1-4 NA TRBV10-1 NA CAAYERGPDNEKLFF TGCGCCGCTTATGAGCGAGGGCCTGATAATGAAAAACTGTTTTTT
TRBJ2-4 NA TRBV10-3 NA CAISESQHIQYF TGTGCCATCAGTGAGTCACAACACATTCAGTACTTC
TRBJ2-5 NA TRBV5-6 TRBD1 CASSFGTGGWETQYF TGTGCCAGCAGCTTTGGGACAGGGGGCTGGGAGACCCAGTACTTC
TRBJ1-2 NA TRBV5-1 TRBD1 CASSAETTGGIYGYTF TGCGCCAGCAGCGCAGAGACGACAGGGGGTATCTATGGCTACACCTTC
TRBJ2-1 NA TRBV7-3 TRBD2 CASSSLSGGADEQFF TGTGCCAGCAGCTCACTTAGCGGGGGGGCAGATGAGCAGTTCTTC
TRBJ1-4 NA TRBV30 NA CAWRSQYNEKLFF TGTGCCTGGAGGTCACAGTACAATGAAAAACTGTTTTTT
TRBJ1-2 NA TRBV19 NA CASSIDQGSYGYTF TGTGCCAGTAGTATAGATCAGGGAAGCTATGGCTACACCTTC
TRBJ1-1 NA TRBV6-1 TRBD1 CASKTGVYTEAFF TGTGCCAGCAAGACAGGGGTGTACACTGAAGCTTTCTTT
TRBJ1-2 NA TRBV5-1 NA CASSLDSSVIYGYTF TGCGCCAGCAGCCTAGACAGTTCGGTTATCTATGGCTACACCTTC
TRBJ1-2 NA TRBV7-9 NA CASSLAGARGYTF TGTGCCAGCAGCTTAGCAGGGGCGCGGGGCTACACCTTC
TRBJ1-1 NA TRBV7-9 NA CASSLAQGGFTEAFF TGTGCCAGCAGCTTAGCCCAGGGAGGGTTCACTGAAGCTTTCTTT
TRBJ1-6 NA TRBV2 NA CASSDRGYYNSPLHF TGTGCCAGCAGTGATCGGGGTTACTATAATTCACCCCTCCACTTT
TRBJ2-2 NA TRBV27 TRBD2 CASSFAAGGPTGELFF TGTGCCAGCAGTTTCGCAGCGGGAGGGCCCACCGGGGAGCTGTTTTTT
TRBJ1-2 NA TRBV28 NA CASSLSSGGSANYGYTF TGTGCCAGCAGTTTATCCTCTGGGGGCTCAGCTAACTATGGCTACACCTTC
TRBJ1-2 NA TRBV28 TRBD1 CASSLDAGTVEYGYTF TGTGCCAGCAGTCTGGATGCCGGGACAGTAGAATATGGCTACACCTTC
TRBJ2-5 NA TRBV5-4 NA CASSSQGSQETQYF TGTGCCAGCAGCTCACAAGGGAGCCAAGAGACCCAGTACTTC
TRBJ2-5 NA TRBV2 NA CASSVQEGIKTQYF TGTGCCAGCAGTGTCCAGGAGGGTATAAAGACCCAGTACTTC
TRBJ2-7 NA TRBV7-9 NA CASSSGLRAGVEQYF TGTGCCAGCAGCTCCGGACTCCGGGCCGGCGTCGAGCAGTACTTC
TRBJ2-7 NA TRBV4-1 NA CASSQEGDEQYF TGCGCCAGCAGCCAAGAGGGCGACGAGCAGTACTTC
TRBJ1-1 NA TRBV28 NA CASSFGQGGWNTEAFF TGTGCCAGCAGTTTCGGGCAGGGTGGTTGGAACACTGAAGCTTTCTTT
TRBJ1-1 NA TRBV5-1 NA CASSLGDRSEAFF TGCGCCAGCAGCTTGGGAGACAGGTCGGAAGCTTTCTTT
TRBJ1-5 NA TRBV6-5 NA CASSSGQPGNQPQHF TGTGCCAGCAGTTCGGGACAACCAGGGAATCAGCCCCAGCATTTT
TRBJ2-7 NA TRBV9 NA CASSPREGLYEQYF TGTGCCAGCAGCCCCCGCGAGGGACTCTACGAGCAGTACTTC
TRBJ2-3 NA TRBV28 TRBD2 CASSIGTSSTDTQYF TGTGCCAGCAGTATCGGGACTAGTTCCACAGATACGCAGTATTTT
TRBJ1-3 NA TRBV18 NA CASSPPGTQTGNTIYF TGTGCCAGCTCACCACCCGGGACACAGACTGGAAACACCATATATTTT
TRBJ2-7 NA TRBV9 TRBD1 CASSGGQGSYEQYF TGTGCCAGCTCCGGGGGACAGGGCTCCTACGAGCAGTACTTC
TRBJ2-2 NA TRBV5-1 NA CASSLVAAGELFF TGCGCCAGCAGCTTGGTAGCCGCCGGGGAGCTGTTTTTT
TRBJ2-2 NA TRBV10-1 NA CASMQVNTGELFF TGCGCCAGCATGCAGGTGAACACCGGGGAGCTGTTTTTT
TRBJ1-1 NA TRBV27 NA CASSYRVRGTEAFF TGTGCCAGCAGTTATAGGGTGCGGGGCACTGAAGCTTTCTTT
TRBJ2-7 NA TRBV7-6 NA CASSLNYRGRRSGTPPYEQYF TGTGCCAGCAGCTTAAATTATCGAGGGCGCCGGTCCGGGACACCTCCCTACGAGCAGTACTTC
TRBJ2-1 NA TRBV19 TRBD2 CASSGGLAEYNEQFF TGTGCCAGTAGTGGGGGACTAGCGGAATACAATGAGCAGTTCTTC
TRBJ2-7 NA TRBV27 NA CASSSPLGASYEQYF TGTGCCAGCAGTTCCCCATTGGGAGCGTCCTACGAGCAGTACTTC
TRBJ1-1 NA TRBV7-2 NA CASSLIPEGVMMEAFF TGTGCCAGCAGCTTAATTCCGGAGGGAGTCATGATGGAAGCTTTCTTT
TRBJ2-7 once TRBV10-1 TRBD1 CASSAGTGGPYEQYF TGCGCCAGCAGTGCGGGGACAGGGGGCCCTTACGAGCAGTACTTC
TRBJ2-1 NA TRBV29-1 NA CSVRVNEQFF TGCAGCGTTCGGGTTAATGAGCAGTTCTTC
TRBJ1-1 once TRBV4-1 NA CASSQGGNTEAFF TGCGCCAGCAGCCAGGGGGGTAACACTGAAGCTTTCTTT
TRBJ1-5 NA TRBV6-1 TRBD1 CASRWDRVKSQPQHF TGTGCCAGTAGATGGGACAGGGTAAAGTCTCAGCCCCAGCATTTT
TRBJ2-5 NA TRBV28 TRBD1 CASSLWGDRGETQYF TGTGCCAGCAGTTTATGGGGTGACAGGGGTGAGACCCAGTACTTC
TRBJ1-1 NA TRBV6-5 NA CASSYSEDSNTEAFF TGTGCCAGCAGTTACTCGGAAGACTCGAACACTGAAGCTTTCTTT
TRBJ2-1 NA TRBV7-9 TRBD2 CASSPGTRYEQFF TGTGCCAGCAGCCCAGGGACTAGATATGAGCAGTTCTTC
TRBJ2-3 NA TRBV15 NA CATSRIGGATDTQYF TGTGCCACCAGCAGAATAGGAGGGGCCACAGATACGCAGTATTTT
TRBJ2-1 NA TRBV29-1 TRBD2 CSVTSGSNYNEQFF TGCAGCGTGACTAGCGGGAGTAATTACAATGAGCAGTTCTTC
TRBJ2-3 NA TRBV25-1 TRBD2 CASSAPGGLAVPDTQYF TGTGCCAGCAGTGCCCCAGGGGGACTAGCGGTTCCAGATACGCAGTATTTT
TRBJ1-5 once TRBV19 NA CASSIEGVGLQPQHF TGTGCCAGTAGTATAGAGGGCGTAGGACTACAGCCCCAGCATTTT
TRBJ2-7 NA TRBV13 TRBD2 CASSPLAGVGEQYF TGTGCCAGCAGCCCCCTGGCGGGGGTGGGGGAGCAGTACTTC
TRBJ1-1 NA TRBV2 TRBD1 CASTWLGGSANTEAFF TGTGCCAGCACTTGGTTAGGGGGCTCCGCTAACACTGAAGCTTTCTTT
TRBJ1-2 NA TRBV7-2 NA CASSLTALTSNYGYTF TGTGCCAGCAGCCTTACAGCCCTCACTTCTAACTATGGCTACACCTTC
TRBJ2-3 NA TRBV6-1 TRBD2 CASSEGRRGGRTDTQYF TGTGCCAGCAGTGAAGGCCGGCGGGGGGGCCGCACAGATACGCAGTATTTT